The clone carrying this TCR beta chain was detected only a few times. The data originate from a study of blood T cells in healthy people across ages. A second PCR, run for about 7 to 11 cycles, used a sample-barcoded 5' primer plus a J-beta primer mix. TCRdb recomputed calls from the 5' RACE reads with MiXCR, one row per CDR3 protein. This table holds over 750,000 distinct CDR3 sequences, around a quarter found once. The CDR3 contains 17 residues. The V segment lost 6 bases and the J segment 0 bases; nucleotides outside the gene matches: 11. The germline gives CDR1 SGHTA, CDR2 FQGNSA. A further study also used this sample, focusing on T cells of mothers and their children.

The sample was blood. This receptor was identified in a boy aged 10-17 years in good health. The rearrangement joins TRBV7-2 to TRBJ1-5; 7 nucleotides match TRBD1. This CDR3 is CASSQQGKPYSNQPQHF. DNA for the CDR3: TGTGCCAGCAGTCAACAGGGGAAGCCTTATAGCAATCAGCCCCAGCATTTT. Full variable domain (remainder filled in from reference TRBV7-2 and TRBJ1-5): GAGVSQSPSNKVTEKGKDVELRCDPISGHTALYWYRQSLGQGLEFLIYFQGNSAPDKSGLPSDRFSAERTGGSVSTLTIQRTQQEDSAVYLCASSQQGKPYSNQPQHFGDGTRLSIL.